The present T cell receptor beta chain was sequenced within a study of post-analysis software for immune sequencing data. Study-level results: About five TRBV segments were more frequent in patients than controls; TRBV5-6, TRBV5-1 and TRBV20-1 belonged to this group. Strong co-clustering by F measure was evident for samples that had been prepared in the same batch. Multiple sclerosis patients had significantly lower normalized Chao1 diversity than controls.

This CDR3 comprises 18 residues. Germline lookup yields CDR1 SGHVS and CDR2 FNYEAQ. Deletions cut 5 bases from V and 1 base from J, with 18 bases between. Carried by the TCR beta cDNA libraries were unique molecular identifiers. With about 0.9 to 11 million T cells as the source, 450,000 to 600,000 cDNA molecules resulted. TCRdb re-derived calls from the PCR reads in MiXCR, one entry per CDR3 protein. This sample carries hundreds of thousands of distinct CDR3 sequences, roughly 46% of them seen once, and the ten largest clones take 1.5% to 2%. This clonotype occurred a few times. As yet, its antigen is unknown.

Sequencing used blood. The chain joins TRBV7-6 to TRBJ1-6, with unresolved D. The receptor was isolated from a girl aged 10-17 years with multiple sclerosis. Here the CDR3 DNA reads TGTGCCAGCAGCCTGAAGAGGGCCGAAGGATCCTATAATTCACCCCTCCACTTT. Its translation is CASSLKRAEGSYNSPLHF. The entire variable domain, with the rest obtained from reference TRBV7-6 and TRBJ1-6, is as follows: GAGVSQSPRYKVTKRGQDVALRCDPISGHVSLYWYRQALGQGPEFLTYFNYEAQQDKSGLPNDRFSAERPEGSISTLTIQRTEQRDSAMYRCASSLKRAEGSYNSPLHFGNGTRLTVT.